The 15 T cell receptor beta chains below were found in one sample sequenced in a study of identical twins. MiXCR, applied by TCRdb to the 5' RACE reads, yields one record per CDR3 protein. The sample includes roughly 720,000 distinct CDR3 sequences, about 20% of them seen just once. The same sample was also studied in work on T cells expressing NK-cell markers.

Sequenced: PBMCs. The source of these receptors is a woman between 18 and 29 years old in good health.

This clonotype was counted only a few times. This chain connects TRBV12-3 or TRBV12-4 to TRBJ2-7; D is tentatively TRBD1 or TRBD2 (6 bases each). This CDR3 comprises 13 residues. Deletions cut 9 bases from V and 4 bases from J, with 16 bases between. The CDR3 nucleotides read TGTGCCAGTTTGGGAGGACAGCCTTACGAGCAGTACTTC. Its translation is CASLGGQPYEQYF.

CDR3 in DNA: TGTGCCTGGAGCCTAGGGCTAGCGGGATACGAGCAGTACTTC. Amino acids: CAWSLGLAGYEQYF. The chain employs TRBV30 and TRBJ2-7; 9 nucleotides match TRBD2. The germline gives CDR1 GTSNPN, CDR2 SVGIG (reference sequence). This CDR3 has 14 amino acids. The junction had 7 bases not matched to a gene; V was cut back by 3 bases and J by 4 bases. The whole variable domain, remainder taken from reference TRBV30 and TRBJ2-7, is SQTIHQWPATLVQPVGSPLSLECTVEGTSNPNLYWYRQAAGRGLQLLFYSVGIGQISSEVPQNLSASRPQDRQFILSSKKLLLSDSGFYLCAWSLGLAGYEQYFGPGTRLTVT.

V is TRBV7-2 and J is TRBJ2-3, with D possibly TRBD1 on 5 matching bases. This CDR3 is built from 16 residues. Germline values: CDR1 SGHTA, CDR2 FQGNSA. Trimming shortened V by 3 bases and J by 4 bases, and 17 bases separated the two germline ends. CDR3 nucleotide sequence: TGTGCCAGCAGCTTGATAGCCAGTAGGGGTTCAGATACGCAGTATTTT. Translation: CASSLIASRGSDTQYF.

This clonotype was found a few times. The J gene is TRBJ2-7, the V gene TRBV5-1, with a tentative D call TRBD2 (5 bases). Germline CDR1 reads SGHRS; CDR2 reads YFSETQ. Trimming removed 5 bases at V and 7 bases at J, with 19 bases between. The CDR3 sequence is 14 residues long. CDR3 DNA: TGCGCCAGCAGTTGGGGTAGCGTCAGTAAGGAGCAGTACTTC. It translates to CASSWGSVSKEQYF.

This clonotype has just a few counts. This rearrangement joins TRBV5-1 to TRBJ2-1; D call uncertain. V lost 1 base to trimming and J lost 9 bases, with 8 bases between them. The CDR3 extends over 12 amino acids. Per germline, CDR1 SGHRS and CDR2 YFSETQ. The CDR3 sequence is CASSLPFTEQFF. CDR3 nucleotide sequence: TGCGCCAGCAGCTTGCCTTTTACTGAGCAGTTCTTC.

The CDR3 coding sequence is TGTGCCAGCAGCCTAATGGGGGGGTTTGAAGAAAAACTGTTTTTT. Translated, it gives CASSLMGGFEEKLFF. The gene calls are TRBV7-2 and TRBJ1-4; TRBD1 is a possible D gene (5 bases). Deletions cut 5 bases from V and 8 bases from J, with 18 bases between. Germline assignment: CDR1 SGHTA and CDR2 FQGNSA. CDR3 size: 15 residues.

This clonotype appeared a few times. The gene calls are TRBV6-5 and TRBJ1-2, with 7 bases fitting TRBD1. V was clipped by 3 bases and J by 0 bases; unmatched bases: 10. The CDR3 sequence is 17 residues long. CDR1 and CDR2 (germline): MNHEY, SVGAGI. The CDR3 loop is CASSYRQGGRANYGYTF. In nucleotides, the CDR3 is TGTGCCAGCAGTTATCGCCAGGGGGGCAGGGCTAACTATGGCTACACCTTC.

The chain is built from TRBV5-1 and TRBJ2-3, with a possible D match to TRBD2 (6 bases). V was shortened by 6 bases and J by 2 bases, with 16 bases between the two germline ends. The CDR3 runs to 15 residues. CDR1 and CDR2 from the germline V gene are SGHRS and YFSETQ. Written as DNA, the CDR3 is TGCGCCAGCAACTCGACCGGGGGACCCACAGATACGCAGTATTTT. Protein product: CASNSTGGPTDTQYF.

The rearrangement joins TRBV30 to TRBJ2-7, with no clear D. Per germline, CDR1 GTSNPN and CDR2 SVGIG (reference sequence). V shed 1 base and J shed 0 bases, with 4 bases lying between them. This CDR3 spans 12 amino acids. The CDR3 spells CAWSAFSYEQYF. CDR3 in DNA: TGTGCCTGGAGTGCCTTCTCCTACGAGCAGTACTTC.

V and J are TRBV10-3 and TRBJ1-4; TRBD1 aligns across 9 bases. This CDR3 has 14 amino acids. Germline CDR1 is ENHRY and CDR2 is SYGVKD. The junction had 5 bases not matched to a gene; V was cut back by 4 bases and J by 8 bases. In DNA, the CDR3 is TGTGCCATCAGTGCGGGACAGGGTCGGGAAAAACTGTTTTTT. Its protein is CAISAGQGREKLFF.

This clonotype has just a few counts. The V call is TRBV2, the J call TRBJ2-7; D ambiguous. Germline loops: CDR1 SNHLY, CDR2 FYNNEI. The CDR3 extends over 14 amino acids. Trimming pared 2 bases from V and 5 bases from J, leaving 13 bases between. The CDR3 sequence: CASSESKLIHEQYF. The CDR3 nucleotides are TGTGCCAGCAGTGAATCGAAGCTGATCCACGAGCAGTACTTC.

The chain couples TRBV6-2 or TRBV6-3 to TRBJ1-2; D may be TRBD1 (6 bases). The germline gives CDR1 MNHEY, CDR2 SVGEGT. Trimming took 8 bases from V and 4 from J, leaving 11 bases between them. This CDR3 has 12 residues. The CDR3 loop is CASGQTTYGYTF. The CDR3 region has the DNA TGTGCCAGCGGACAGACTACCTATGGCTACACCTTC.

This clonotype was seen more than once but under ten times. The gene calls are TRBV20-1 and TRBJ2-1; 8 bases fit TRBD2. The V and J ends lost 4 bases and 0 bases, in that order; junction bases with no gene match: 2. This CDR3 is built from 14 residues. The germline gives CDR1 DFQATT, CDR2 SNEGSKA (reference sequence). CDR3 sequence reads: CSATSGRSYNEQFF. CDR3 nucleotide sequence: TGCAGTGCTACTAGCGGGCGCTCCTACAATGAGCAGTTCTTC.

The V call is TRBV20-1, the J call TRBJ2-1; D is ambiguous. The V and J ends lost 3 bases and 3 bases respectively, with 12 bases between them. There are 14 residues in the CDR3. Germline-derived CDR1 and CDR2 are DFQATT and SNEGSKA (reference sequence). CDR3 DNA: TGCAGTGCTAGCCGCCCAAACCGCTACAATGAGCAGTTCTTC. Translating it yields CSASRPNRYNEQFF.

This clonotype turned up a few times. V usage is TRBV11-2 and J usage is TRBJ2-1; tentative D call: TRBD1 (6 bases). CDR3 size: 14 residues. Between the trimmed V and J ends, which lost 7 bases and 5 bases, there was a span of 15 bases. Germline V lookup: CDR1 SGHAT, CDR2 FQNNGV. CDR3 loop: CASNGGGHNNEQFF. The CDR3 DNA reads as TGTGCCAGCAATGGGGGCGGGCACAACAATGAGCAGTTCTTC.